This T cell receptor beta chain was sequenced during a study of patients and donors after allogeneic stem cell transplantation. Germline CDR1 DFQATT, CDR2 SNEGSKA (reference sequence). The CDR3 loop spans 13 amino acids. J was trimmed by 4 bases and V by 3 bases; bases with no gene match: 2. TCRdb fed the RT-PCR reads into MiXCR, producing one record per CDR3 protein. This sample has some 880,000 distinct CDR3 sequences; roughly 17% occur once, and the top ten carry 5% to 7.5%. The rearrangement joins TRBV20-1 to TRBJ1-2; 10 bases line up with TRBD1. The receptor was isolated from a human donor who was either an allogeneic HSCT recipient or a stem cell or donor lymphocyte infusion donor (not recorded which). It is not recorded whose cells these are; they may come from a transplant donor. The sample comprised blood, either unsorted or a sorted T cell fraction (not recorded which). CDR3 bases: TGCAGTGCTAGGACAGGGGGCGCCTATGGCTACACCTTC. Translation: CSARTGGAYGYTF.